Given below is one T cell receptor beta chain in context. Its antigen is unknown. The data stem from a study of OX40 agonist ivuxolimab in advanced cancers. General study points: Researchers did not determine the expanded peripheral T cells' antigen specificity. At doses 0.1 to 3.0 mg/kg, CD4+ and CD8+ clones expanded.

Generated by immunoSEQ multiplex PCR, the TCRdb table keeps only in-frame clones and is missing some. The sample carries more than 45,000 clones, roughly 84% recorded once. The source was CD4+ or CD8+ T cells sorted from blood, collected in a trial of the OX40 agonist ivuxolimab. The origin of this receptor is an adult with an advanced solid tumor such as melanoma, head and neck, liver or kidney cancer.

The CDR3 DNA is TGTGCCAGCTCGCCGGGACAGGGTTATACCTATGGCTACACCTTC. Protein product: CASSPGQGYTYGYTF. The chain couples TRBV18 to TRBJ1-2; 9 bases fit TRBD1. V shed 6 bases, J shed 4 bases, and the junction held 9 bases outside the gene matches. Germline V lookup: CDR1 KGHSH, CDR2 LQKENI. The CDR3 is 15 amino acids.